Sequencing of this T cell receptor (beta chain) was carried out in a study of T-cell reconstitution after alpha-beta-depleted transplantation in children. Germline CDR1 and CDR2: MNHEY and SMNVEV (reference sequence). CDR3 length equals 14 residues. V trimming: 7 bases; J trimming: 2 bases; junction bases outside the gene matches: 2. The sample holds many counts of this clonotype. Library preparation (for TCRbeta) was performed with unique molecular identifiers. TCRdb used MiXCR to reprocess the PCR reads, holding one entry per CDR3 protein. Among 350,000 to 450,000 distinct CDR3 sequences listed, roughly 21% were seen once.

Sample: PBMCs from the stem cell graft donor, taken from the stem cell graft. This rearrangement joins TRBV27 to TRBJ2-6; 7 nucleotides align to TRBD1. The TCR originated in a human donor who donated a stem cell graft to a child with acute myeloid leukemia. The DNA of the CDR3 is TGTGCCAGCACTGACAGGGCTGGGGCCAACGTCCTGACTTTC. This translates into CASTDRAGANVLTF.